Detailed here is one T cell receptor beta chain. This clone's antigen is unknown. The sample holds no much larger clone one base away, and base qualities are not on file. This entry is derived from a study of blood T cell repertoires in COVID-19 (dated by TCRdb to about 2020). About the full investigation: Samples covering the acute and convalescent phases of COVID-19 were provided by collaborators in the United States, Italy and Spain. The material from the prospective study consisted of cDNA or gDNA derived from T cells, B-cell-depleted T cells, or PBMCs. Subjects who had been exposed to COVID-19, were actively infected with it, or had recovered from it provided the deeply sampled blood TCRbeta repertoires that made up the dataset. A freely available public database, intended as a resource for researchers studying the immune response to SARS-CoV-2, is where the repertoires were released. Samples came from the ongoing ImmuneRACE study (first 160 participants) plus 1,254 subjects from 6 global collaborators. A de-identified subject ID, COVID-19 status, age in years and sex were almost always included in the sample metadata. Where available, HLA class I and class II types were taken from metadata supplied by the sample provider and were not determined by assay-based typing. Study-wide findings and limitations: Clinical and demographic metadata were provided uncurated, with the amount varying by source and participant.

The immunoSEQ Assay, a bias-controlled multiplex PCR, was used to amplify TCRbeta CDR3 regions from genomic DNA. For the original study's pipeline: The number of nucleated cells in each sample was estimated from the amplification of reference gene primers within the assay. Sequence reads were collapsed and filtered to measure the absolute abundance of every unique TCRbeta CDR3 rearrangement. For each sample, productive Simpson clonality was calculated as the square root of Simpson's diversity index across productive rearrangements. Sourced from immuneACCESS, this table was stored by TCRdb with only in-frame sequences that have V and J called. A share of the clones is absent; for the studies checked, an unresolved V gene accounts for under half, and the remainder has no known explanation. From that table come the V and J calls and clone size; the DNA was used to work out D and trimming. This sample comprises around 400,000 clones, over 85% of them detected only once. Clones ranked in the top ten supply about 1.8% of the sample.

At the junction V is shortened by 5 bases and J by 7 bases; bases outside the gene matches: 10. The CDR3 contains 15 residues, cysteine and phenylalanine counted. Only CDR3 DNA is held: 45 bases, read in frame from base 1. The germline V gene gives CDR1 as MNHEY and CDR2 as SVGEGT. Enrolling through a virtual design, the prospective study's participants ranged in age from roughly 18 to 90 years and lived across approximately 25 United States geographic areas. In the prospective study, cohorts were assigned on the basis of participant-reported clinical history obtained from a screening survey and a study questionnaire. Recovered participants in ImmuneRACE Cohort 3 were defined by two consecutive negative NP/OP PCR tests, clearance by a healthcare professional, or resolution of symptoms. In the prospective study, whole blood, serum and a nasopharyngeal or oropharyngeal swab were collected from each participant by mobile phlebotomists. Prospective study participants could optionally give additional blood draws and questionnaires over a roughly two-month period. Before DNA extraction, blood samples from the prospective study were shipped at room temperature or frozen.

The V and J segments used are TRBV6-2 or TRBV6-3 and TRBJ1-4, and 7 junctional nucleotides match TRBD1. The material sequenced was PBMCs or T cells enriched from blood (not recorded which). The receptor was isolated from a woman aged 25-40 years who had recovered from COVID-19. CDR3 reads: CASSHPTGIVEKLFF. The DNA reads TGTGCCAGCAGTCATCCGACAGGGATAGTTGAAAAACTGTTTTTT.